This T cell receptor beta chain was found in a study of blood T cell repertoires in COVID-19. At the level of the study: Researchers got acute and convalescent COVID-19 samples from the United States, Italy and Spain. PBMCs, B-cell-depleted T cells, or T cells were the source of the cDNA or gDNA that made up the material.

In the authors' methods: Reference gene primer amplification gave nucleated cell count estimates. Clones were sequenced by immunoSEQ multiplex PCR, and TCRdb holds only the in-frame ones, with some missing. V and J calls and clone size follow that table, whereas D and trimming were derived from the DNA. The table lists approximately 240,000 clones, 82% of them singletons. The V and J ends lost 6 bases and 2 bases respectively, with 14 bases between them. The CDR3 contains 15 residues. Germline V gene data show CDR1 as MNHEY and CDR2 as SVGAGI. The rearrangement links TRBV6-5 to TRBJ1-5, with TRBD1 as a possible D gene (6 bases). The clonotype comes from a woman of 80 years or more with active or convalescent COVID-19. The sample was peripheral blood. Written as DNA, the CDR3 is TGTGCCAGCAGCCAGCCCAGACAGGGCAATCAGCCCCAGCATTTT. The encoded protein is CASSQPRQGNQPQHF.